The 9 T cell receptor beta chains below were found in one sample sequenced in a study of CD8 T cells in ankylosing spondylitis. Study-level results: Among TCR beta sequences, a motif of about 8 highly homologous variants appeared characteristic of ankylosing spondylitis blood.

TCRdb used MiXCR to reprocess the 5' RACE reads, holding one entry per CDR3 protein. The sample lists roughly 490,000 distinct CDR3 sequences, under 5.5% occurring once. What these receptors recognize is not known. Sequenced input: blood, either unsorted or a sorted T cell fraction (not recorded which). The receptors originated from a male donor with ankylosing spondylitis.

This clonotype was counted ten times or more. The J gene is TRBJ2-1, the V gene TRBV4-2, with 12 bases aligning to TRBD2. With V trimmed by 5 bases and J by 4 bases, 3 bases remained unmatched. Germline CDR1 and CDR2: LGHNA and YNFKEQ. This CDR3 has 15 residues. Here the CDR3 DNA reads TGTGCCAGCAGCGTCGGACTAGCGGGATACAATGAGCAGTTCTTC. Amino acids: CASSVGLAGYNEQFF.

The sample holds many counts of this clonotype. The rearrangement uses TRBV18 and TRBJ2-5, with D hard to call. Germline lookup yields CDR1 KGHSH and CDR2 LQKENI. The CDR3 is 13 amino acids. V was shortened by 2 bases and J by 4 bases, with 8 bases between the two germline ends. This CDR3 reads CASSPNPGETQYF. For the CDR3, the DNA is TGTGCCAGCTCACCAAATCCGGGAGAGACCCAGTACTTC.

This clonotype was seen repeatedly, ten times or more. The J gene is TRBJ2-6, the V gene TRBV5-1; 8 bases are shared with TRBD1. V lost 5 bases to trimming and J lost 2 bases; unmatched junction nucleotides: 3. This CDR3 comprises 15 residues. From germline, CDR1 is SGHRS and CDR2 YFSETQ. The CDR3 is CASRTGAAGANVLTF. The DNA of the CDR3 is TGCGCCAGCAGGACAGGGGCTGCTGGGGCCAACGTCCTGACTTTC.

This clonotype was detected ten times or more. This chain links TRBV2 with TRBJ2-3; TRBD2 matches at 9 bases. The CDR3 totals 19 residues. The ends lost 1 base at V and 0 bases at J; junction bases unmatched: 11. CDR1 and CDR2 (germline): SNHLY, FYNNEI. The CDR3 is CASSEVVAGAQASTDTQYF. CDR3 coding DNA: TGTGCCAGCAGTGAAGTAGTAGCGGGAGCTCAAGCTAGCACAGATACGCAGTATTTT.

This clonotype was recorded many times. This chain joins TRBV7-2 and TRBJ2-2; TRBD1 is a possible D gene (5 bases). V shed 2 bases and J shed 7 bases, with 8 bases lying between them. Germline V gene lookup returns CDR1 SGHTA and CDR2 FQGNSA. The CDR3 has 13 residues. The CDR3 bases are TGTGCCAGCAGCTTAAGGGGCGGCGGGGAGCTGTTTTTT. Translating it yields CASSLRGGGELFF.

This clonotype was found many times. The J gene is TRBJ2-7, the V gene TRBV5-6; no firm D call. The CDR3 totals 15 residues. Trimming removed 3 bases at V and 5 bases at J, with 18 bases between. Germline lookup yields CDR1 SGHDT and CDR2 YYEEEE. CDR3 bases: TGTGCCAGCAGCTCCAGCAGAGTTCTCTTCGACGAGCAGTACTTC. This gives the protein CASSSSRVLFDEQYF.

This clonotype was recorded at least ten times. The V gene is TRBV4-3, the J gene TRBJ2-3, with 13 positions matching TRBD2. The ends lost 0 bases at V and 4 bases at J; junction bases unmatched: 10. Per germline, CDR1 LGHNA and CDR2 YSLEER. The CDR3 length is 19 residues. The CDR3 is CASSQDPLLAGGPSDTQYF. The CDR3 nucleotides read TGCGCCAGCAGCCAAGACCCCCTACTAGCGGGAGGGCCCTCAGATACGCAGTATTTT.

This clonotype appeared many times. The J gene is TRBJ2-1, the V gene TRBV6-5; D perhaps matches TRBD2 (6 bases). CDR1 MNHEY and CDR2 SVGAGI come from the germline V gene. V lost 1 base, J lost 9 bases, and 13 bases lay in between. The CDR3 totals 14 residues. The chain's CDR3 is CASSYLPLGGEQFF. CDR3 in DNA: TGTGCCAGCAGTTACTTACCACTGGGAGGTGAGCAGTTCTTC.

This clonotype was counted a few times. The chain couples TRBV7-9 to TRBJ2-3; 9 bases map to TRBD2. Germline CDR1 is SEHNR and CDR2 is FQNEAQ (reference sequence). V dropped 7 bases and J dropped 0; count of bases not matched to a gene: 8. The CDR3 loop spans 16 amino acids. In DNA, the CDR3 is TGTGCCAGCACCCCGGGACTAGCAGCTAGCACAGATACGCAGTATTTT. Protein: CASTPGLAASTDTQYF.